These 22 T cell receptor beta chains were sequenced from one sample in a study of blood T cell repertoires in COVID-19. Clones were sequenced by immunoSEQ multiplex PCR, and TCRdb holds only the in-frame ones, with some missing. The sample yields over 150,000 clones, around 86% seen once. Material: peripheral blood. These receptors came from a woman between 70 and 85 years old with COVID-19, enrolled during active disease.

The chain employs TRBV7-3 and TRBJ1-2; 10 bases map to TRBD1. The CDR3 loop spans 14 amino acids. The junction had 5 bases not matched to a gene; V was cut back by 5 bases and J by 5 bases. Germline assignment: CDR1 SGHTA and CDR2 FQGTGA. CDR3 amino acids: CASSAGTGVYGYTF. CDR3 nucleotides: TGTGCCAGCAGCGCCGGGACAGGGGTTTATGGCTACACCTTC.

The genes are TRBV29-1 and TRBJ2-5; 8 bases agree with TRBD2. This CDR3 has 15 amino acids. V trimming: 2 bases; J trimming: 4 bases; junction bases outside the gene matches: 9. The germline CDR1 and CDR2 sequences are SQVTM and ANQGSEA. The DNA for the CDR3 is TGCAGCGTTGAACGAGTCGGGGGGGCGGGAGAGACCCAGTACTTC. Encoded protein: CSVERVGGAGETQYF.

This chain connects TRBV9 to TRBJ1-5, with 9 positions matching TRBD1. Trimming cost V 3 bases and J 6 bases; bases outside gene matches: 7. The CDR3 length is 15 residues. The germline gives CDR1 SGDLS, CDR2 YYNGEE. In DNA form, the CDR3 reads TGTGCCAGCAGCGGCCGGGACAGGGATTTTCAGCCCCAGCATTTT. Its protein product is CASSGRDRDFQPQHF.

The J gene is TRBJ2-5, the V gene TRBV5-4; 7 bases map to TRBD2. V shed 4 bases, J shed 3 bases, and the junction held 0 bases outside the gene matches. Germline CDR1 reads SGHNT; CDR2 reads YYREEE (reference sequence). The CDR3 is made up of 12 amino acids. CDR3 region: CASSRGEETQYF. The CDR3 coding sequence is TGTGCCAGCAGCCGGGGGGAAGAGACCCAGTACTTC.

This clone appeared once. V usage is TRBV19 and J usage is TRBJ2-3; D gene uncertain. The CDR3 consists of 12 residues. Germline V gene data show CDR1 as LNHDA and CDR2 as SQIVND (reference sequence). V dropped 5 bases and J dropped 3 bases, with 6 bases sitting between them. CDR3 region: CASSPETDTQYF. In DNA, the CDR3 is TGTGCCAGTAGTCCGGAGACAGATACGCAGTATTTT.

The chain combines TRBV19 with TRBJ2-3, with 8 bases aligning to TRBD2. V lost 5 bases to trimming and J lost 3 bases; unmatched junction nucleotides: 13. Looked up from germline, CDR1 is LNHDA and CDR2 is SQIVND (reference sequence). The length of the CDR3 is 17 residues. The CDR3 bases are TGTGCCAGTAGTTCGTTCGTCCGGGGGGGGCTTACAGATACGCAGTATTTT. Translating gives CASSSFVRGGLTDTQYF.

The chain recombines TRBV19 with TRBJ2-3; no firm D call. The CDR3 is 13 residues long. Germline loops: CDR1 LNHDA, CDR2 SQIVND (reference sequence). Trimming stripped 4 bases from V and 3 bases from J, with 8 bases between. CDR3 region: CASSRVSTDTQYF. CDR3 sequence (DNA): TGTGCCAGTAGTAGAGTTTCGACAGATACGCAGTATTTT.

V is TRBV3-1 (or the pseudogene TRBV3-2) and J is TRBJ2-3, with 11 bases fitting TRBD2. There are 18 residues in the CDR3. Per germline, CDR1 LGHDT and CDR2 YNNKEL (reference sequence). The V segment lost 0 bases and the J segment 0 bases; nucleotides outside the gene matches: 5. The CDR3 is CASSQDPTSGSSTDTQYF. The DNA of the CDR3 is TGTGCCAGCAGCCAAGATCCAACTAGCGGGAGCAGCACAGATACGCAGTATTTT.

This clone was observed a few times. The chain recombines TRBV7-7 with TRBJ2-1, with 8 positions matching TRBD2. Germline trimming cut 5 bases from V and 5 bases from J; bases unmatched to any gene: 8. Germline assignment: CDR1 SSHAT and CDR2 FNYEAQ (reference sequence). The CDR3 spans 15 residues. In DNA form, the CDR3 reads TGTGCCAGCAGCCCCAGCGGGAGTGTCGACAATGAGCAGTTCTTC. Protein product: CASSPSGSVDNEQFF.

The V and J genes are TRBV12-3 or TRBV12-4 and TRBJ1-4; no definite D call. Trimming shortened V by 2 bases and J by 8 bases, and 6 bases separated the two germline ends. The CDR3 covers 12 residues. The CDR3 reads CASSLLREKLFF. CDR3 sequence (DNA): TGTGCCAGCAGTTTACTCCGGGAAAAACTGTTTTTT.

The chain carries TRBV7-3 and TRBJ2-1; weak D call: TRBD2 (6 bases). CDR1 and CDR2 (germline): SGHTA, FQGTGA. The CDR3 extends over 15 amino acids. V gave up 2 bases and J gave up 9 bases, with 17 bases separating them. CDR3 loop: CASSLELAPTIEQFF. The CDR3 DNA reads as TGTGCCAGCAGCTTAGAACTAGCCCCTACAATTGAGCAGTTCTTC.

The chain recombines TRBV5-4 with TRBJ1-4; 7 nucleotides match TRBD1. The CDR3 covers 15 residues. Per the germline V gene, CDR1 is SGHNT and CDR2 is YYREEE (reference sequence). V gave up 4 bases and J gave up 7 bases; unmatched junction bases: 10. CDR3 residues: CASSPTGNRGEKLFF. As DNA, the CDR3 is TGTGCCAGCAGCCCGACAGGGAACAGGGGTGAAAAACTGTTTTTT.

The V call is TRBV28, the J call TRBJ1-2, with TRBD1 identical over 7 bases. The CDR3 covers 16 residues. The germline V gene has CDR1 MDHEN and CDR2 SYDVKM. With V trimmed by 4 bases and J by 5 bases, 13 bases remained unmatched. CDR3 sequence: CASSSPPGAGGYGYTF. The CDR3 region has the DNA TGTGCCAGCAGTTCCCCTCCCGGGGCAGGGGGGTATGGCTACACCTTC.

The chain has TRBV9 and TRBJ1-3, with TRBD1 as a possible D gene (6 bases). V was shortened by 3 bases and J by 2 bases, with 15 bases between the two germline ends. Germline CDR1 SGDLS, CDR2 YYNGEE. The CDR3 extends over 16 amino acids. The CDR3 sequence: CASSASDSLTGNTIYF. CDR3 coding DNA: TGTGCCAGCAGCGCTTCGGACAGCCTGACTGGAAACACCATATATTTT.

In this sample, this clone turned up once. CDR3 region: CATSGYRVDQPQHF. CDR3 sequence (DNA): TGTGCCACCAGTGGTTACAGAGTAGATCAGCCCCAGCATTTT. V usage is TRBV24-1 and J usage is TRBJ1-5; D is ambiguous. The germline CDR1 and CDR2 sequences are KGHDR and SFDVKD. Trimming cost V 5 bases and J 5 bases, with 12 bases left between them. This CDR3 is built from 14 residues.

The rearrangement joins TRBV7-9 to TRBJ1-2, with a weak D call TRBD1 (5 bases). Trimming left V 2 bases short and J 4 bases short, with 14 bases between. The CDR3 extends over 15 amino acids. Germline CDR1 is SEHNR and CDR2 is FQNEAQ (reference sequence). Here the CDR3 reads CASSLYATEFYGYTF. The CDR3 nucleotides are TGTGCCAGCAGCTTATATGCGACAGAGTTCTATGGCTACACCTTC.

The CDR3 sequence is CACRSGHTEAFF. CDR3 nucleotides: TGTGCCTGTCGAAGCGGGCACACTGAAGCTTTCTTT. The genes are TRBV30 and TRBJ1-1; D not certain. The germline V and J ends were trimmed by 6 bases and 3 bases, with 11 bases remaining between them. This CDR3 contains 12 residues. Per the germline V gene, CDR1 is GTSNPN and CDR2 is SVGIG (reference sequence).

The CDR3 DNA is TGCGCCAGCAGCACGGAACAGGGTTTCTATGGGGGTTCACCCCTCCACTTT. This translates into CASSTEQGFYGGSPLHF. This chain uses TRBV5-1 with TRBJ1-6; tentatively, D is TRBD1 (6 bases). V dropped 4 bases and J dropped 9 bases, with 23 bases sitting between them. Germline V gives CDR1 SGHRS, CDR2 YFSETQ. The length of the CDR3 is 17 residues.

This chain joins TRBV5-5 and TRBJ2-6, with 8 bases fitting TRBD1. The CDR3 loop spans 19 amino acids. V lost 1 base and J lost 0; bases outside the gene matches: 9. Germline CDR1 SGHKS, CDR2 YYEKEE (reference sequence). In DNA, the CDR3 is TGTGCCAGCAGCTTGTTCGTCGCCGACAGGGGCTCTGGGGCCAACGTCCTGACTTTC. Its translation: CASSLFVADRGSGANVLTF. Full variable domain (remainder filled in from reference TRBV5-5 and TRBJ2-6): DAGVTQSPTHLIKTRGQQVTLRCSPISGHKSVSWYQQVLGQGPQFIFQYYEKEERGRGNFPDRFSARQFPNYSSELNVNALLLGDSALYLCASSLFVADRGSGANVLTFGAGSRLTVL.

This sequence joins TRBV5-1 and TRBJ2-3, with 13 bases identical to TRBD2. With V trimmed by 1 base and J by 4 bases, 3 bases remained unmatched. The germline CDR1 and CDR2 sequences are SGHRS and YFSETQ. This CDR3 has 16 residues. CDR3 loop: CASSLTGTSGADTQYF. The CDR3 DNA reads as TGCGCCAGCAGCTTGACCGGGACTAGCGGGGCAGATACGCAGTATTTT.

In nucleotides, the CDR3 is TGTGCCAGCAGCCCTTCGGAGACCCAGTACTTC. As protein: CASSPSETQYF. The chain joins TRBV28 to TRBJ2-5; no definite D call. Germline lookup yields CDR1 MDHEN and CDR2 SYDVKM. Between the trimmed V and J ends, which lost 6 bases and 5 bases, there was a span of 7 bases. The CDR3 length is 11 residues.

Turning to this clone: Within the sample, other DNA sequences also encode this same CDR3. In DNA form, the CDR3 reads TGTGCCAGCAGCCCTAGTGAGACCCAGTACTTC. It specifies CASSPSETQYF. The V and J genes are TRBV7-2 and TRBJ2-5; D uncertain. The germline V gene encodes CDR1 SGHTA and CDR2 FQGNSA. The CDR3 contains 11 residues. V was pared by 5 bases and J by 5 bases, with 6 bases between.